These T cell receptor beta chains were read from a single sample in a study of cytomegalovirus exposure and HLA in healthy donors. The method was immunoSEQ multiplex PCR; TCRdb's version includes in-frame clones alone and lacks a portion of them. Counted here are 140,000 or so clones, around 80% occurring once; the ten biggest clones make up 1.2%. Sample: PBMCs. The receptors derive from a female donor in good health and CMV-seronegative. Each CDR3 is given with its conserved first and last residue. D genes are given only for firm matches.

16	TRBV18	TRBD1	CASSWTGGSNTGELFF
19	TRBV23-1	TRBD2	CASSPLAPGLVEPYNEQFF
14	TRBV9	TRBD1	CASSAGQGTYEQYF
13	TRBV29-1	TRBD1	CSVGGTGGFEQYF
15	TRBV18	TRBD2	CASSPPAGGYNEQFF
14	TRBV7-9	TRBD1	CASSFRDSPYEQYF
16	TRBV5-6	.	CASSFRTAGTAGELFF
13	TRBV29-1	.	CSAKQGFTDTQYF
14	TRBV7-9	TRBD2	CASSQPSGMETQYF
15	TRBV19	TRBD1	CASSTGQGAYNEQFF
16	TRBV28	.	CASSWSLFGGGYGYTF
14	TRBV30	.	CAWTGREAGYEQYF
16	TRBV6-7	TRBD1	CASSRETGTGENTIYF
15	TRBV30	TRBD2	CAWSVDRDYSYEQYF
14	TRBV5-8	TRBD2	CASPRGGPSYEQYF
13	TRBV19	.	CASSTSGLDTQYF
15	TRBV28	.	CASSFIGTLRHTQYF
16	TRBV2	TRBD2	CASRVISGSSYNEQFF
13	TRBV27	.	CASSLPESETQYF
14	TRBV5-1	TRBD2	CASSVWTSSYEQYF
16	TRBV4-2	TRBD1	CASSQEGQGSGNTIYF